The clone carrying this T cell receptor beta chain was seen a few times. Germline trimming cut 2 bases from V and 2 bases from J; bases unmatched to any gene: 4. Germline values: CDR1 MNHEY, CDR2 SVGAGI. The CDR3 runs to 15 residues. MiXCR, applied by TCRdb to the 5' RACE reads, yields one record per CDR3 protein. The sample has about 160,000 distinct CDR3 sequences, less than 40% seen once; the top ten hold 12%. This record belongs to a study of T-cell memory formation after mild COVID-19. V gene TRBV6-5 combines with J gene TRBJ2-7; 9 bases align to TRBD1. The sequence was obtained from an adult woman who had mild COVID-19 (a few samples of this study predate the infection). Cell type and time point are not known. Sequenced: PBMCs or a T cell subset sorted from them (not recorded which). The CDR3, as DNA: TGTGCCAGCAGTTACGGGGGGACAGGGACCTACGAGCAGTACTTC. Its protein product is CASSYGGTGTYEQYF.